The TCR beta chain under discussion was sequenced for a study of blood T cell repertoires in COVID-19. The overall study: Samples taken during acute and convalescent COVID-19 were collected in the United States, Italy and Spain. PBMCs, B-cell-depleted T cells, or T cells were the source of the cDNA or gDNA that made up the material.

Original data processing: Scientists estimated how many nucleated cells there were by amplifying reference gene primers. Method: immunoSEQ multiplex PCR; TCRdb's copy keeps in-frame clones and lacks some. The V and J calls and the clone size are those of that table, but D and trimming were determined from the DNA. The sample includes about 120,000 clones, 60% to 85% seen only once; the top ten take approximately 2.5%. Germline assignment: CDR1 LGHNA and CDR2 YSLEER. This CDR3 has 15 amino acids. V lost 0 bases and J lost 15; bases outside the gene matches: 12. The chain joins TRBV4-3 to TRBJ1-4; 8 bases are shared with TRBD1. Input material: peripheral blood. The receptor's source is a man between 65 and 85 years old with acute or convalescent COVID-19. CDR3 bases: TGCGCCAGCAGCCAAGATAGAGGCAAGGGACAGGCTTTGTTTTTT. Translated, it gives CASSQDRGKGQALFF.